One and the same sample provided the 7 T cell receptor beta chains below, sequenced in a study of vaccination and CD4 T cells after COVID-19. Treatment specified: roughly ten-day PBMC culture with coronavirus spike peptide pools or control peptides (ViraFEST assay). These receptors' antigens are unknown. Cultured CD4+ T cell DNA was sequenced using the Oncomine TCR Beta short-read assay. Each CDR3 protein gets one entry after TCRdb re-called the PCR reads with MiXCR. Found here are tens of thousands of distinct CDR3 sequences, around a third of them singletons; the top ten hold around 12%. Sequenced material: cultured CD4+ T cells from blood. The source of these receptors is a human donor with COVID-19.

The table lists this clonotype with a few counts. The chain recombines TRBV27 with TRBJ1-2, with 10 positions matching TRBD1. From germline, CDR1 is MNHEY and CDR2 SMNVEV (reference sequence). This CDR3 has 16 residues. Trimming took 2 bases from V and 5 from J; bases not matched to a gene: 8. The CDR3 coding sequence is TGTGCCAGCAGTTTAACCCAGACAGGGGGCAAATATGGCTACACCTTC. It is translated as CASSLTQTGGKYGYTF.

This clonotype was seen a few times. The chain is built from TRBV4-3 and TRBJ2-3; 10 bases match TRBD1. The CDR3 totals 15 residues. CDR1 LGHNA and CDR2 YSLEER come from the germline V gene. Unmatched junction bases numbered 8, after V lost 5 bases and J lost 6 bases. CDR3 nucleotide sequence: TGCGCCAGCAGCGACGACAGGGGGCATTACGATACGCAGTATTTT. This sequence encodes CASSDDRGHYDTQYF.

This clonotype was counted only a few times. The V gene is TRBV11-2, the J gene TRBJ1-5; D remains unclear. CDR1 and CDR2 from the germline V gene are SGHAT and FQNNGV. V was clipped by 0 bases and J by 4 bases, with 4 bases between them. The CDR3 has 13 residues. CDR3 region: CASSLDRNQPQHF. The CDR3 coding sequence is TGTGCCAGCAGCTTAGACCGAAATCAGCCCCAGCATTTT. The full variable domain, in which reference TRBV11-2 and TRBJ1-5 provide the parts outside the CDR3, is EAGVAQSPRYKIIEKRQSVAFWCNPISGHATLYWYQQILGQGPKLLIQFQNNGVVDDSQLPKDRFSAERLKGVDSTLKIQPAKLEDSAVYLCASSLDRNQPQHFGDGTRLSIL.

The chain is built from TRBV6-2 or TRBV6-3 and TRBJ1-1, with D tentatively TRBD1 (6 bases). Trimming removed 7 bases from V and 4 bases from J, with 22 bases in between. The CDR3 is 16 residues long. Germline lookup yields CDR1 MNHEY and CDR2 SVGEGT. CDR3 in DNA: TGTGCCAGCATCCCCGACAGGTTAACACTTGGCACTGAAGCTTTCTTT. It is translated as CASIPDRLTLGTEAFF.

This chain joins TRBV7-2 and TRBJ2-5; D tentatively fits TRBD1 or TRBD2 (5 bases each). The ends were cut back, 2 bases at V and 9 bases at J, with 19 bases in the middle. Per the germline V gene, CDR1 is SGHTA and CDR2 is FQGNSA. The CDR3 has 15 amino acids. CDR3: CASSLTGIPGPPQYF. Here the CDR3 DNA reads TGTGCCAGCAGCTTAACTGGGATTCCGGGACCGCCCCAGTACTTC.

The J gene is TRBJ2-3, the V gene TRBV11-2, with no clear D. The CDR3 runs 18 residues. Germline assignment: CDR1 SGHAT and CDR2 FQNNGV. Trimming left V 5 bases short and J 0 bases short, with 21 bases between. The CDR3 here is CASSPLGRIGSSTDTQYF. For the CDR3, the DNA is TGTGCCAGCAGCCCCCTCGGACGGATAGGTTCTAGCACAGATACGCAGTATTTT.

J is TRBJ2-5 and V is TRBV7-2; TRBD2 matches 9 bases. Germline V gene data show CDR1 as SGHTA and CDR2 as FQGNSA. This CDR3 is built from 15 residues. V was pared by 4 bases and J by 6 bases, with 9 bases of the junction left unmatched. CDR3 protein: CASSSRAGGPQTQYF. The CDR3 DNA follows: TGTGCCAGCAGCTCACGGGCGGGGGGGCCTCAGACCCAGTACTTC.